This T cell receptor (beta chain) was profiled in a study of blood T cells in healthy people across ages. The V gene's germline CDR1 is SGHRS and CDR2 YFSETQ. This CDR3 is 13 amino acids long. V shed 3 bases and J shed 2 bases, with 8 bases lying between them. PCR was performed a second time for roughly 7 to 12 cycles using a sample-barcoded 5' primer and a J-beta primer mix. TCRdb re-analysed the 5' RACE reads in MiXCR, keeping a single row per CDR3 protein. The sample yields more than 650,000 distinct CDR3 sequences, roughly 26% seen once. Each sample yielded at least 5 micrograms of PBMC total RNA. These data are also associated with another study on T cells of mothers and their children. That investigation notes: Donors comprised three healthy Caucasian mothers plus their six children. Per child, approximately 2.9 million TCR beta CDR3 reads were obtained, against over 9 million per mother.

This TCR was recovered from a boy younger than 18 in good health. The chain is built from TRBV5-1 and TRBJ1-2; D remains unclear. The sample taken for sequencing was blood. CDR3 protein: CASSSSPNYGYTF. For the CDR3, the DNA is TGCGCCAGCAGCTCGAGCCCCAACTATGGCTACACCTTC.